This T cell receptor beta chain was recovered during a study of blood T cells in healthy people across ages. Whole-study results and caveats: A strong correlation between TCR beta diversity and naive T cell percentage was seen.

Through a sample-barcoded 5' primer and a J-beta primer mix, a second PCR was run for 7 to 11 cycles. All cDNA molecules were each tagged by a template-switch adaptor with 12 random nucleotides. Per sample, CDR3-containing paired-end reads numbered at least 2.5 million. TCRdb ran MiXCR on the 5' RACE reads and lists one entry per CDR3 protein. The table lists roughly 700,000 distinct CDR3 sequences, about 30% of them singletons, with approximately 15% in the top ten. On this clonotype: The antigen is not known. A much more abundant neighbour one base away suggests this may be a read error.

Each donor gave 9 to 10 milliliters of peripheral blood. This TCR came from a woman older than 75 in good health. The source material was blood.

CDR3 region: CASSEEGGPYNEQYF. The CDR3 DNA is TGCGCCAGCAGTGAAGAGGGGGGGCCCTACAATGAGCAGTACTTC. The chain joins TRBV5-1 to TRBJ2-1; D possibly corresponds to TRBD2 (7 bases). The J call is in doubt because the DNA end fits TRBJ2-7 better. The germline V gene encodes CDR1 SGHRS and CDR2 YFSETQ. The CDR3 extends over 15 amino acids.